One and the same sample provided the 30 T cell receptor beta chains below, sequenced in a study of blood T cell repertoires in COVID-19. TCRdb keeps only in-frame clones here, not all; method: immunoSEQ multiplex PCR. The table includes a few hundred thousand clones, approximately 86% detected once. The specimen sequenced was peripheral blood. The receptor source for this set is a woman aged 55-75 years with COVID-19, enrolled during active disease.

J is TRBJ1-1 and V is TRBV30, with D maybe TRBD1 (5 bases). V gave up 4 bases and J gave up 0 bases, with 12 bases separating them. Germline assignment: CDR1 GTSNPN and CDR2 SVGIG (reference sequence). CDR3 length: 14 amino acids. DNA for the CDR3: TGTGCCTGGAAGGGGAAACGCATGAACACTGAAGCTTTCTTT. It encodes CAWKGKRMNTEAFF.

This sequence joins TRBV15 and TRBJ2-2, with D unresolved. CDR3 size: 14 residues. From germline, CDR1 is LNHNV and CDR2 YYDKDF (reference sequence). V gave up 0 bases and J gave up 1 base, with 3 bases separating them. The DNA for the CDR3 is TGTGCCACCAGCAGAGACAAGAACACCGGGGAGCTGTTTTTT. It codes for CATSRDKNTGELFF.

This chain's CDR3 is CASSLLGEKLFF. Here the CDR3 DNA reads TGCGCCAGCAGCTTGCTAGGTGAAAAACTGTTTTTT. The chain couples TRBV5-1 to TRBJ1-4; D not resolved. This CDR3 comprises 12 residues. CDR1 and CDR2 (germline): SGHRS, YFSETQ. V lost 1 base, J lost 7 bases, and 5 bases lay in between.

The chain employs TRBV9 and TRBJ1-1, with a possible D match to TRBD1 (6 bases). The ends were cut back, 5 bases at V and 5 bases at J, with 19 bases in the middle. Per germline, CDR1 SGDLS and CDR2 YYNGEE. CDR3 length: 15 amino acids. This CDR3 is CASSHPTGSRTEAFF. As DNA, the CDR3 is TGTGCCAGCAGTCACCCGACAGGATCTCGGACTGAAGCTTTCTTT.

Worth noting for this clone: Distinct nucleotide sequences in the sample also encode this CDR3. The rearrangement joins TRBV6-2 or TRBV6-3 to TRBJ2-5, with 9 bases that match TRBD1. The CDR3 contains 14 residues. V lost 4 bases to trimming and J lost 4 bases; unmatched junction nucleotides: 4. CDR1 is MNHEY, CDR2 SVGEGT, per germline. CDR3 DNA sequence: TGTGCCAGCAGTTTACAGGGGGCAGGAGAGACCCAGTACTTC. Amino acids: CASSLQGAGETQYF.

The chain combines TRBV5-1 with TRBJ2-5, with TRBD2 as a possible D gene (6 bases). CDR1 SGHRS and CDR2 YFSETQ come from the germline V gene. Trimming removed 5 bases at V and 4 bases at J, with 18 bases between. This CDR3 is 15 amino acids long. CDR3 nucleotide sequence: TGCGCCAGCAGTTCCCATGGGGGGAACGCAGAGACCCAGTACTTC. It encodes CASSSHGGNAETQYF.

The V gene is TRBV9, the J gene TRBJ2-1; 9 nucleotides align to TRBD2. Germline V gene lookup returns CDR1 SGDLS and CDR2 YYNGEE. J gave up 5 bases and V 1 base, and 4 bases lay outside the gene matches. The CDR3 has 15 residues. CDR3 sequence reads: CASSVFSGGNNEQFF. CDR3 DNA sequence: TGTGCCAGCAGCGTATTTAGCGGGGGTAACAATGAGCAGTTCTTC.

The chain couples TRBV7-9 to TRBJ2-2; 7 bases agree with TRBD1. The CDR3 extends over 18 amino acids. Germline assignment: CDR1 SEHNR and CDR2 FQNEAQ (reference sequence). The junction had 19 bases not matched to a gene; V was cut back by 5 bases and J by 7 bases. In DNA, the CDR3 is TGTGCCAGCAGCCCTATGTTGGCCGCCGGACAGGATCACGGGGAGCTGTTTTTT. This encodes CASSPMLAAGQDHGELFF. The full variable domain, rest sourced from reference TRBV7-9 and TRBJ2-2, is DTGVSQNPRHKITKRGQNVTFRCDPISEHNRLYWYRQTLGQGPEFLTYFQNEAQLEKSRLLSDRFSAERPKGSFSTLEIQRTEQGDSAMYLCASSPMLAAGQDHGELFFGEGSRLTVL.

This chain uses TRBV7-2 with TRBJ2-3; maybe TRBD2 (6 bases). Germline CDR1 is SGHTA and CDR2 is FQGNSA. CDR3 length equals 13 residues. Trimming left V 5 bases short and J 6 bases short, with 12 bases between. The CDR3 bases are TGTGCCAGCAGCGAGACTAGGGGTGATACGCAGTATTTT. The encoded protein is CASSETRGDTQYF.

The table lists this clone with a few counts. V usage is TRBV7-3 and J usage is TRBJ1-5, with D perhaps matching TRBD1 (6 bases). The CDR3 contains 15 residues. Germline lookup yields CDR1 SGHTA and CDR2 FQGTGA. V was cut by 1 base and J by 2 bases, with 9 bases left in between. The CDR3 region has the DNA TGTGCCAGCAGCTTAAAGACAGGCCGCAATCAGCCCCAGCATTTT. This encodes CASSLKTGRNQPQHF.

The chain carries TRBV30 and TRBJ1-1; D may be TRBD1 (5 bases). Germline CDR1 and CDR2: GTSNPN and SVGIG (reference sequence). The ends were cut back, 3 bases at V and 3 bases at J, with 17 bases in the middle. This CDR3 spans 15 amino acids. CDR3 amino acids: CAWRHAGGRDTEAFF. The CDR3 bases are TGTGCCTGGAGGCACGCGGGGGGTAGGGACACTGAAGCTTTCTTT.

The chain uses TRBV5-1 and TRBJ2-5; 7 bases align to TRBD1. Germline CDR1 and CDR2: SGHRS and YFSETQ. After removal of 4 bases from V and 0 bases from J, the junction contained 6 bases not matched to a gene. This CDR3 contains 15 residues. Written as DNA, the CDR3 is TGCGCCAGCAGCCGAGGGGGCCAGTACCAAGAGACCCAGTACTTC. Translation: CASSRGGQYQETQYF.

Only one count was recorded for this clone. The rearrangement uses TRBV6-4 and TRBJ1-2; TRBD1 matches at 7 bases. This CDR3 contains 14 residues. The trim removed 5 bases at V and 4 bases at J, leaving 7 bases unmatched. CDR1 is MRHNA, CDR2 SNTAGT, per germline. The CDR3 reads CASSPMTGSYGYTF. CDR3 in DNA: TGTGCCAGCAGTCCAATGACAGGGAGCTATGGCTACACCTTC.

This sequence joins TRBV3-1 (or the pseudogene TRBV3-2) and TRBJ1-2; tentatively, D is TRBD1 (6 bases). The CDR3 runs 17 residues. V lost 2 bases and J lost 3, with 19 bases in between. Germline V gene data show CDR1 as LGHDT and CDR2 as YNNKEL (reference sequence). CDR3 sequence reads: CASSQYGRGMWDYGYTF. CDR3 sequence (DNA): TGTGCCAGCAGCCAATATGGGAGGGGGATGTGGGACTATGGCTACACCTTC.

The CDR3 sequence is CSVEEFSNEKLFF. In DNA, the CDR3 is TGCAGCGTTGAGGAGTTCTCTAATGAAAAACTGTTTTTT. The rearrangement links TRBV29-1 to TRBJ1-4, with D unclear. CDR1 and CDR2 (germline): SQVTM, ANQGSEA. This CDR3 comprises 13 residues. Trimming cost V 3 bases and J 3 bases, with 8 bases left between them.

The table lists this clone with a count of one. The rearrangement uses TRBV11-3 and TRBJ2-7; possibly TRBD2 for D (6 bases). The CDR3 extends over 13 amino acids. V dropped 1 base and J dropped 7 bases, with 11 bases sitting between them. Germline values: CDR1 SGHNT, CDR2 YENEEA. The CDR3 coding sequence is TGTGCCAGCAGCTTAGTCCGGGGGAGTGAGCAGTACTTC. Translated, it gives CASSLVRGSEQYF.

The chain uses TRBV7-3 and TRBJ2-1; 7 nucleotides line up with TRBD2. The V gene's germline CDR1 is SGHTA and CDR2 FQGTGA. V shed 6 bases, J shed 9 bases, and the junction held 8 bases outside the gene matches. The CDR3 length is 13 residues. CDR3 in DNA: TGTGCCAGCAGATTCACGGGGGGAACTGAGCAGTTCTTC. Its protein is CASRFTGGTEQFF.

V and J are TRBV6-5 and TRBJ1-6, with D unresolved. The CDR3 loop spans 14 amino acids. V lost 2 bases and J lost 8, with 10 bases in between. The V gene's germline CDR1 is MNHEY and CDR2 SVGAGI. The CDR3 region is CASSYREAYSPLHF. In DNA form, the CDR3 reads TGTGCCAGCAGTTACAGGGAGGCGTATTCACCCCTCCACTTT.

CDR3 DNA: TGTGCCAGCAGTTACTCCGTAGGACAGGCCGGAGCTTTCTTT. It translates to CASSYSVGQAGAFF. The chain employs TRBV6-5 and TRBJ1-1; 7 nucleotides match TRBD1. The ends lost 0 bases at V and 10 bases at J; junction bases unmatched: 8. This CDR3 spans 14 amino acids. Germline loops: CDR1 MNHEY, CDR2 SVGAGI.

The V call is TRBV6-5, the J call TRBJ1-1; D unclear. The length of the CDR3 is 14 residues. V was cut by 2 bases and J by 1 base, with 8 bases left in between. The germline gives CDR1 MNHEY, CDR2 SVGAGI. In DNA, the CDR3 is TGTGCCAGCAGTTACAGTAACAAGAACACTGAAGCTTTCTTT. It yields the protein CASSYSNKNTEAFF.

The chain employs TRBV10-1 and TRBJ2-3, with 10 bases identical to TRBD2. Looked up from germline, CDR1 is WNHNN and CDR2 is SYGVQD (reference sequence). J lost 2 bases, V lost 7 bases, and 3 bases had no gene match. The CDR3 loop spans 14 amino acids. The CDR3 reads CASKSGGDTDTQYF. The CDR3 coding sequence is TGCGCCAGCAAGAGCGGGGGGGACACAGATACGCAGTATTTT.

CDR3 DNA: TGTGCCAGCAGCTTAATTTTGAGCGGCACAGATACGCAGTATTTT. Amino acids: CASSLILSGTDTQYF. The gene calls are TRBV7-3 and TRBJ2-3; D uncertain. V was cut by 1 base and J by 1 base, with 9 bases left in between. The germline gives CDR1 SGHTA, CDR2 FQGTGA. The CDR3 runs 15 residues.

The CDR3 DNA is TGTGCCAGCAGAGTAGACAGGGTCGGCAATCAGCCCCAGCATTTT. This translates into CASRVDRVGNQPQHF. The chain is built from TRBV6-5 and TRBJ1-5, with 7 nucleotides matching TRBD1. J lost 2 bases, V lost 6 bases, and 7 bases had no gene match. Germline V lookup: CDR1 MNHEY, CDR2 SVGAGI. CDR3 length equals 15 residues.

This rearrangement joins TRBV4-2 to TRBJ2-3; D is possibly TRBD2 (6 bases). This CDR3 has 17 residues. The germline CDR1 and CDR2 sequences are LGHNA and YNFKEQ. V was clipped by 0 bases and J by 1 base, with 14 bases between them. The CDR3 coding sequence is TGTGCCAGCAGCCAAGACTTGGGGCGGGGAGGCACAGATACGCAGTATTTT. It encodes CASSQDLGRGGTDTQYF.

The rearrangement links TRBV7-9 to TRBJ1-2; D not certain. V lost 7 bases, J lost 7 bases, and 22 bases lay in between. CDR1 is SEHNR, CDR2 FQNEAQ, per germline (reference sequence). The CDR3 has 15 residues. This CDR3 is CASTSWPGGRGGYTF. The DNA for the CDR3 is TGTGCCAGCACCTCGTGGCCAGGAGGGCGTGGTGGCTACACCTTC.

This clone occurred a few times. The junction does not match germline at one end; this may be a read error. The V gene is TRBV12-3 or TRBV12-4, the J gene TRBJ1-2; D gene ambiguous. The CDR3 spans 11 residues. The CDR3 sequence: CASSFIYGHTF. DNA of the CDR3: TGTGCCAGCAGTTTTATTTATGGCCACACCTTC.

The gene calls are TRBV7-2 and TRBJ1-2; 7 nucleotides align to TRBD1. Trimming took 2 bases from V and 6 from J; bases not matched to a gene: 12. The CDR3 has 16 residues. The germline V gene encodes CDR1 SGHTA and CDR2 FQGNSA. The CDR3, as DNA: TGTGCCAGCAGCTTATCCGTAGGGGTGACAGGGAATGGCTACACCTTC. Protein product: CASSLSVGVTGNGYTF. The whole variable domain, filled in from reference TRBV7-2 and TRBJ1-2, reads GAGVSQSPSNKVTEKGKDVELRCDPISGHTALYWYRQSLGQGLEFLIYFQGNSAPDKSGLPSDRFSAERTGGSVSTLTIQRTQQEDSAVYLCASSLSVGVTGNGYTFGSGTRLTVV.

The CDR3 DNA sequence: TGTGCCAGCAGCTTGGTGGGGGCCTCATACAATGAGCAGTTCTTC. Translated, it gives CASSLVGASYNEQFF. The genes are TRBV5-8 and TRBJ2-1; a possible D gene is TRBD1 (6 bases). Trimming stripped 0 bases from V and 4 bases from J, with 11 bases between. This CDR3 spans 15 amino acids. Looked up from germline, CDR1 is SGHTS and CDR2 is YDEGEE.

J is TRBJ2-5 and V is TRBV18; maybe TRBD1 (5 bases). This CDR3 spans 15 amino acids. The V gene lost 1 base and the J gene lost 4 bases, with 13 bases spanning the gap. Germline-derived CDR1 and CDR2 are KGHSH and LQKENI. CDR3 in amino acids: CASSPRTGTGETQYF. The DNA for the CDR3 is TGTGCCAGCTCACCACGGACCGGCACAGGAGAGACCCAGTACTTC.

The genes are TRBV5-1 and TRBJ1-2, with D possibly matching TRBD1 (6 bases). The CDR3 loop spans 14 amino acids. The ends were cut back, 2 bases at V and 6 bases at J, with 14 bases in the middle. Germline CDR1 and CDR2: SGHRS and YFSETQ. CDR3: CASSLDDRKNGYTF. The DNA for the CDR3 is TGCGCCAGCAGCTTAGACGACAGGAAAAATGGCTACACCTTC.